The source of this T cell receptor beta chain is a study of cytomegalovirus exposure and HLA in healthy donors. Details on this clone: Its antigen is currently unknown.

The CDR3 spans 15 residues. CDR1 and CDR2 (germline): SGHRS, YFSETQ. V lost 0 bases, J lost 3 bases, and 2 bases stayed unmatched. Regarding the study as a whole: Indistinguishability led to the exclusion of some V segments, TRBV6-2 and TRBV6-3 included. Fewer than 20,000 TCR beta sequences were associated with HLA alleles at 0.05 false discovery rate in a later analysis. Most CMV-associated TCR beta chains appeared HLA-restricted in a later analysis. A few chains tied to CMV proved CMV antigen-specific in vitro.

Primers included in the PCR were 60 Vbeta and 13 Jbeta primers. The protocol was immunoSEQ multiplex PCR, while the TCRdb copy is restricted to in-frame clones and leaves out a portion. This table holds about 120,000 clones, approximately 74% found once. The material sequenced was PBMCs. This clonotype was obtained from a male donor in good health and CMV-seronegative. The chain carries TRBV5-1 and TRBJ1-2, with TRBD1 matching over 10 bases. The chain's CDR3 is CASSLETGGHYGYTF. The CDR3 DNA follows: TGCGCCAGCAGCTTGGAGACAGGGGGCCACTATGGCTACACCTTC.